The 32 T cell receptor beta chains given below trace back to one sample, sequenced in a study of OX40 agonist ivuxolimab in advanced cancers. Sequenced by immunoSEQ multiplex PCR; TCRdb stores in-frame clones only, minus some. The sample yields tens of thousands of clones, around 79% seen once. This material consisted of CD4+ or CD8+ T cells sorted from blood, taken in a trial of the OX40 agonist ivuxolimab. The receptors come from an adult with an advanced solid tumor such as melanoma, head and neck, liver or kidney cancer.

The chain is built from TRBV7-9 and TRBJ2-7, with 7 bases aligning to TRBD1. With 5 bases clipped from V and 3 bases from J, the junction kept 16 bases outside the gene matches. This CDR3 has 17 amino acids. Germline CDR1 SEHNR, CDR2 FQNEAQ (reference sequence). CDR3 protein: CASSPITRQGPYYEQYV. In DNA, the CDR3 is TGTGCCAGCAGCCCGATTACTAGACAGGGACCCTACTACGAGCAGTACGTC.

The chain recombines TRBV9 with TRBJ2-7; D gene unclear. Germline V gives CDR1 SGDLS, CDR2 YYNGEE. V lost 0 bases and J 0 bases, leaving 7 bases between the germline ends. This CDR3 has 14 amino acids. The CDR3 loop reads CASSVGRGSYEQYF. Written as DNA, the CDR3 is TGTGCCAGCAGCGTAGGGCGCGGCTCCTACGAGCAGTACTTC.

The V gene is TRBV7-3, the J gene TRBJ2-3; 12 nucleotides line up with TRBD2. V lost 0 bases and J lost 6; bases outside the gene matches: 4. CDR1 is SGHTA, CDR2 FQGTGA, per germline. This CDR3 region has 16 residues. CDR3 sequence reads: CASSLTGTSGLDTQYF. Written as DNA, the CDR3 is TGTGCCAGCAGCTTAACCGGGACTAGCGGGTTGGATACGCAGTATTTT.

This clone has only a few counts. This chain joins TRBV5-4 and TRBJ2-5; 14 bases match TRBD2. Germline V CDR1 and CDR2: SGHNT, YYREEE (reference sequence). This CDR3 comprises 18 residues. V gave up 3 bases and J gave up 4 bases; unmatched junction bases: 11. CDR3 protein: CASSYPGLAGGGGETQYF. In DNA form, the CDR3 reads TGTGCCAGCAGCTATCCCGGACTAGCGGGGGGAGGGGGAGAGACCCAGTACTTC.

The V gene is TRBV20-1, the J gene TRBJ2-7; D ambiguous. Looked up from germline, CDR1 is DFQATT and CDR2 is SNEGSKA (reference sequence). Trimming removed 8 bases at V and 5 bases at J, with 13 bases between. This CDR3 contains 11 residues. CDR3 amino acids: CSPPEPHEQYF. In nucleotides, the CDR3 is TGCAGTCCCCCGGAGCCCCACGAGCAGTACTTC.

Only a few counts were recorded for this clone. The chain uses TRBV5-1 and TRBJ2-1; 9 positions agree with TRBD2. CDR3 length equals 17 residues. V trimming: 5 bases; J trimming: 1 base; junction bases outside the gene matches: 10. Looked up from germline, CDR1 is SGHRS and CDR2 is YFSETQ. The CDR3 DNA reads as TGCGCCAGCAGTTTTCCTAGCGGGATGGGGTCCTACAATGAGCAGTTCTTC. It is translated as CASSFPSGMGSYNEQFF.

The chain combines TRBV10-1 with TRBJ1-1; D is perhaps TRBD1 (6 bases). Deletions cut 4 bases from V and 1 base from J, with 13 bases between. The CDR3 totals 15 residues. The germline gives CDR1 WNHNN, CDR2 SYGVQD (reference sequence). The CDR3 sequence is CASSATDRPNTEAFF. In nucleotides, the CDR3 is TGCGCCAGCAGTGCCACCGACAGGCCGAACACTGAAGCTTTCTTT.

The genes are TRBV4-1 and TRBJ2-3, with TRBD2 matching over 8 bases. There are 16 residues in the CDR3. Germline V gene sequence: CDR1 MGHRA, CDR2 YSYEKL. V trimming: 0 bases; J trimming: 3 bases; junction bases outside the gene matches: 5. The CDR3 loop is CASSQDAGGGTDTQYF. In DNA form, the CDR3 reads TGCGCCAGCAGCCAAGACGCCGGGGGGGGAACAGATACGCAGTATTTT.

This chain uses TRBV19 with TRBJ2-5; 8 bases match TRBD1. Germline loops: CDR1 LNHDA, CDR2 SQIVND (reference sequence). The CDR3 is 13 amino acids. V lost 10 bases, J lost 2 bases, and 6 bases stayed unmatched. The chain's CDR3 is CATAQGVQETQYF. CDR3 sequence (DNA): TGTGCCACCGCACAGGGGGTTCAAGAGACCCAGTACTTC.

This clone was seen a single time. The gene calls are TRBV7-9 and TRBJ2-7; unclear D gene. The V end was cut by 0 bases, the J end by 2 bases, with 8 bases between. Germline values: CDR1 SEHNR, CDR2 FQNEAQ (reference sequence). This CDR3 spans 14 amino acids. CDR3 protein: CASSLALSTYEQYF. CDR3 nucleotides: TGTGCCAGCAGCTTAGCATTATCGACCTACGAGCAGTACTTC.

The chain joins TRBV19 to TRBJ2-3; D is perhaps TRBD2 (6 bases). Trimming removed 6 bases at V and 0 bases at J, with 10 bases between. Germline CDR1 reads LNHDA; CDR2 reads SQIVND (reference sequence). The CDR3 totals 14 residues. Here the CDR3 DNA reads TGTGCCAGTAGGACCGGGGGTAGCACAGATACGCAGTATTTT. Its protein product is CASRTGGSTDTQYF.

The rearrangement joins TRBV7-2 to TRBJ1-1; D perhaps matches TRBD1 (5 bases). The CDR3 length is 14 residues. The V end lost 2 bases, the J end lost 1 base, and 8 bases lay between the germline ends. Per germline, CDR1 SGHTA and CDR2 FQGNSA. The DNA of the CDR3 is TGTGCCAGCAGCTTACCAGGGACGAACACTGAAGCTTTCTTT. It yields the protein CASSLPGTNTEAFF.

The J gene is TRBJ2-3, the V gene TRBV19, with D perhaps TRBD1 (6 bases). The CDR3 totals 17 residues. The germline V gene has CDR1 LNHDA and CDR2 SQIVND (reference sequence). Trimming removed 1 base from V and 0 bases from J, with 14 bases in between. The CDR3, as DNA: TGTGCCAGTAGTATAGGGCAAGGGACAACCAGCACAGATACGCAGTATTTT. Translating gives CASSIGQGTTSTDTQYF. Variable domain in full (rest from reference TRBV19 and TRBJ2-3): DGGITQSPKYLFRKEGQNVTLSCEQNLNHDAMYWYRQDPGQGLRLIYYSQIVNDFQKGDIAEGYSVSREKKESFPLTVTSAQKNPTAFYLCASSIGQGTTSTDTQYFGPGTRLTVL.

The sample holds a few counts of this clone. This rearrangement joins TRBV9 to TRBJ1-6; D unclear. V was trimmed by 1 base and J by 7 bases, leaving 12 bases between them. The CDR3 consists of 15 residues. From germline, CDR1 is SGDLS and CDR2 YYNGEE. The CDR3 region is CASSVFYSSNSPLHF. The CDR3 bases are TGTGCCAGCAGCGTATTCTACAGCAGCAATTCACCCCTCCACTTT.

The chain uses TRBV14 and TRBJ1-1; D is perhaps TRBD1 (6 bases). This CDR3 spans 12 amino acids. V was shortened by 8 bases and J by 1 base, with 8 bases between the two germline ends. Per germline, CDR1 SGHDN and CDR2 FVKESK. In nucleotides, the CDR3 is TGTGCCAGCGGCAGGGGGAACACTGAAGCTTTCTTT. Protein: CASGRGNTEAFF. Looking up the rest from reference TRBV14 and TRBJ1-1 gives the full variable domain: EAGVTQFPSHSVIEKGQTVTLRCDPISGHDNLYWYRRVMGKEIKFLLHFVKESKQDESGMPNNRFLAERTGGTYSTLKVQPAELEDSGVYFCASGRGNTEAFFGQGTRLTVV.

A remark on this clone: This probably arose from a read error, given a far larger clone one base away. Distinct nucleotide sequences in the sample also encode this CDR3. The DNA for the CDR3 is TGTGCCAGCAGTTACTCGACTAGCGGGACTTCCTACGAGCAGTACTTC. This sequence encodes CASSYSTSGTSYEQYF. The chain links TRBV6-5 to TRBJ2-7, with TRBD2 identical over 11 bases. Germline CDR1 reads MNHEY; CDR2 reads SVGAGI. V was pared by 0 bases and J by 1 base, with 2 bases of the junction left unmatched. The CDR3 covers 16 residues.

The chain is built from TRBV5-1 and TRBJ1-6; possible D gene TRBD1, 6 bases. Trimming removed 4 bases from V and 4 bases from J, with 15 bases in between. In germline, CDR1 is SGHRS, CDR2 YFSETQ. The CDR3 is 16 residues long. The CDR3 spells CASSHEGDRYNSPLHF. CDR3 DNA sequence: TGCGCCAGCAGCCACGAGGGGGACCGATATAATTCACCCCTCCACTTT.

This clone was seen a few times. CDR3 coding DNA: TGCAGCGGAATAACAGATTGGGGGGCCTCCGATACGCAGTATTTT. It translates to CSGITDWGASDTQYF. J is TRBJ2-3 and V is TRBV29-1; D may be TRBD1 or TRBD2 (6 bases each). Trimming stripped 7 bases from V and 6 bases from J, with 23 bases between. Germline-derived CDR1 and CDR2 are SQVTM and ANQGSEA. This CDR3 region has 15 residues.

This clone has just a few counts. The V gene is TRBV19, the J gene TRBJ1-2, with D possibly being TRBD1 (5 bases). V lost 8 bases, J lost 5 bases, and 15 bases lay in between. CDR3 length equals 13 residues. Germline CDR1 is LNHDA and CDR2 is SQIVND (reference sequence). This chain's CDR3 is CASAPGGEYGYTF. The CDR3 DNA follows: TGTGCCAGTGCCCCTGGAGGGGAGTATGGCTACACCTTC.

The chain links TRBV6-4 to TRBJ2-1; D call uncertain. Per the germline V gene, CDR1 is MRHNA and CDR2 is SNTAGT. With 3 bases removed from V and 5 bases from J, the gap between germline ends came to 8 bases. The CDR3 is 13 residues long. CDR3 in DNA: TGTGCCAGCAGTGAGGAGAAACACAATGAGCAGTTCTTC. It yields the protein CASSEEKHNEQFF.

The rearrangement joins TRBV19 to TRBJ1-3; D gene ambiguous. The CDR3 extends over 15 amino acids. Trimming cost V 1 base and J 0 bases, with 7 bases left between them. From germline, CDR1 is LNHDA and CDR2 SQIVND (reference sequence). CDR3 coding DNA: TGTGCCAGTAGTATAGGCGCGTACTCTGGAAACACCATATATTTT. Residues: CASSIGAYSGNTIYF.

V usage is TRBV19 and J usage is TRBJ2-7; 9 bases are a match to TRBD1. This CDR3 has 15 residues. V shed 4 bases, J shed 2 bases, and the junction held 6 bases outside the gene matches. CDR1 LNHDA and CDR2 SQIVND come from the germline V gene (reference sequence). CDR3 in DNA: TGTGCCAGTAGTAGGGGACAGGGAGGCCCCTACGAGCAGTACTTC. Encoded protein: CASSRGQGGPYEQYF. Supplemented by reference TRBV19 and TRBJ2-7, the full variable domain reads DGGITQSPKYLFRKEGQNVTLSCEQNLNHDAMYWYRQDPGQGLRLIYYSQIVNDFQKGDIAEGYSVSREKKESFPLTVTSAQKNPTAFYLCASSRGQGGPYEQYFGPGTRLTVT.

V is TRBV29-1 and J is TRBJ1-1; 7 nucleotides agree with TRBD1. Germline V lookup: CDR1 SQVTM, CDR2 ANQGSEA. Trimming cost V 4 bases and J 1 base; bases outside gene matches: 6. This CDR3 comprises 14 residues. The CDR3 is CSVVPGTANTEAFF. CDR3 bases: TGCAGCGTTGTACCCGGGACAGCGAACACTGAAGCTTTCTTT.

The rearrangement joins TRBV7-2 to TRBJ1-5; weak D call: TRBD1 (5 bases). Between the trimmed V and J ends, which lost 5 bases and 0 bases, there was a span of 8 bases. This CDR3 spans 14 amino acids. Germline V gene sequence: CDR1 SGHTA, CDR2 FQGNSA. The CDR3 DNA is TGTGCCAGCAGCGTCAGGGATAGCAATCAGCCCCAGCATTTT. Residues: CASSVRDSNQPQHF.

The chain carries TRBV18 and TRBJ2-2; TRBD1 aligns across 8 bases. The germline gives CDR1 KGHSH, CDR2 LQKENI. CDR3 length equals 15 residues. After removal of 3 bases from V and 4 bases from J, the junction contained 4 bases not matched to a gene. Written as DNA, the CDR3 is TGTGCCAGCTCACCCAGGGGGCGCGGCACCGGGGAGCTGTTTTTT. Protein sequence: CASSPRGRGTGELFF. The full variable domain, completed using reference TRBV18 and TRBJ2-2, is NAGVMQNPRHLVRRRGQEARLRCSPMKGHSHVYWYRQLPEEGLKFMVYLQKENIIDESGMPKERFSAEFPKEGPSILRIQQVVRGDSAAYFCASSPRGRGTGELFFGEGSRLTVL.

This CDR3 reads CASSEGSSTDTQYF. CDR3 coding DNA: TGTGCCAGCAGTGAGGGTAGCTCGACAGATACGCAGTATTTT. The chain joins TRBV6-4 to TRBJ2-3; no clear D. V shed 3 bases and J shed 3 bases, with 10 bases lying between them. CDR3 length: 14 amino acids. Looked up from germline, CDR1 is MRHNA and CDR2 is SNTAGT.

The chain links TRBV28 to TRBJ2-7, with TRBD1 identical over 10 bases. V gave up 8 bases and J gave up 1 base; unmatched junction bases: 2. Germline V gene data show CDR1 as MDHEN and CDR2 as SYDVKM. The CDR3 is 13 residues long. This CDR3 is CASGDRGSYEQYV. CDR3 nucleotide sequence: TGTGCCAGCGGGGACAGGGGATCCTACGAGCAGTACGTC.

The CDR3 region has the DNA TGTGCCAGCAGCGGAGACGCGGGGGCCTACGAGCAGTACTTC. As protein: CASSGDAGAYEQYF. This chain uses TRBV7-2 with TRBJ2-7; 7 bases fit TRBD2. Germline CDR1 and CDR2: SGHTA and FQGNSA. The CDR3 contains 14 residues. With 5 bases clipped from V and 2 bases from J, the junction kept 6 bases outside the gene matches. Complete variable domain (other parts from reference TRBV7-2 and TRBJ2-7): GAGVSQSPSNKVTEKGKDVELRCDPISGHTALYWYRQSLGQGLEFLIYFQGNSAPDKSGLPSDRFSAERTGGSVSTLTIQRTQQEDSAVYLCASSGDAGAYEQYFGPGTRLTVT.

CDR3 coding DNA: TGCGCCAGCAGCCCAGGGTCGGGAAGAGACGAGCAGTACGTC. As protein: CASSPGSGRDEQYV. The chain combines TRBV5-1 with TRBJ2-7; perhaps D is TRBD1 or TRBD2 (5 bases each). Looked up from germline, CDR1 is SGHRS and CDR2 is YFSETQ. The germline V and J ends were trimmed by 4 bases and 5 bases, with 16 bases remaining between them. There are 14 residues in the CDR3.

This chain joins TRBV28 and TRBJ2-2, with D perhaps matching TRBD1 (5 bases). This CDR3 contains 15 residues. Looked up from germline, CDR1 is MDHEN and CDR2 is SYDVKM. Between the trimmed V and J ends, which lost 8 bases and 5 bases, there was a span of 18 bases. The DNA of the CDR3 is TGTGCCAGCCTCACCTCACCCACAGGTACCGGGGAGCTGTTTTTT. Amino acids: CASLTSPTGTGELFF.

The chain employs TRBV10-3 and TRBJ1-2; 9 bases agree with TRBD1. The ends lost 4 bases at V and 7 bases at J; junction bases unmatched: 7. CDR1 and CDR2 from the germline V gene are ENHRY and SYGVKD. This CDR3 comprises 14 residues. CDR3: CAISAAETGGGYTF. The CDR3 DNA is TGTGCCATCAGTGCCGCCGAGACAGGGGGTGGCTACACCTTC.

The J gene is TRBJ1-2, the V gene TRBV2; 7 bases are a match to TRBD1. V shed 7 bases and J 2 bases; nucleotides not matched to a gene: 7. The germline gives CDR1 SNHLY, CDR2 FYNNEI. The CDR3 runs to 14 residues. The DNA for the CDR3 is TGTGCCAGCAAGGAGGGCAGGGGGAACTATGGCTACACCTTC. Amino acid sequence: CASKEGRGNYGYTF.